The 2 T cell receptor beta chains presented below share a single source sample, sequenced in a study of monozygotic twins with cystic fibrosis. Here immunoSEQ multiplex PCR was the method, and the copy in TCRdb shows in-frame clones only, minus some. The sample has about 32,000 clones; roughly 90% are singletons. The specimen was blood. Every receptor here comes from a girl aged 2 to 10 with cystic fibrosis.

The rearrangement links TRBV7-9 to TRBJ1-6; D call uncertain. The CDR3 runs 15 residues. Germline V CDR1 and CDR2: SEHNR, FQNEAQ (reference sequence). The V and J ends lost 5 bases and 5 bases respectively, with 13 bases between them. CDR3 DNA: TGTGCCAGCAGCCGGTCACGAGATGATAATTCACCCCTCCACTTT. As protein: CASSRSRDDNSPLHF. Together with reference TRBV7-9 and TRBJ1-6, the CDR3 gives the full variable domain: DTGVSQNPRHKITKRGQNVTFRCDPISEHNRLYWYRQTLGQGPEFLTYFQNEAQLEKSRLLSDRFSAERPKGSFSTLEIQRTEQGDSAMYLCASSRSRDDNSPLHFGNGTRLTVT.

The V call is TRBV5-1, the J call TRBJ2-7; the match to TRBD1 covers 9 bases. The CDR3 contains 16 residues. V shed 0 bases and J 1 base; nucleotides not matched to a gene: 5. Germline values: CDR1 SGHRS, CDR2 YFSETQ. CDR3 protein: CASSLEGTGKSYEQYF. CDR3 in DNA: TGCGCCAGCAGCTTGGAAGGGACAGGGAAGTCCTACGAGCAGTACTTC.